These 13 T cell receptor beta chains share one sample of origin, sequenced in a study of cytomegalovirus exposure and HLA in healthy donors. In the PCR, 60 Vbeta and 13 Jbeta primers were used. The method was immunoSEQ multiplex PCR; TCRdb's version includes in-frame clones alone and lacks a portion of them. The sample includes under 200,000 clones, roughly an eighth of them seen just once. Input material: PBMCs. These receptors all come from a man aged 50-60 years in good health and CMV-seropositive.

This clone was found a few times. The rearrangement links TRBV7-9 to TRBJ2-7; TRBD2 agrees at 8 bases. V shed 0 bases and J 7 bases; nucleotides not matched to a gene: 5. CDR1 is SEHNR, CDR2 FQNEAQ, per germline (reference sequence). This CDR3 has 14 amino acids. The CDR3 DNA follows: TGTGCCAGCAGCTTAGCTAGCGGGGTTGAAGAGCAGTACTTC. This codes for CASSLASGVEEQYF.

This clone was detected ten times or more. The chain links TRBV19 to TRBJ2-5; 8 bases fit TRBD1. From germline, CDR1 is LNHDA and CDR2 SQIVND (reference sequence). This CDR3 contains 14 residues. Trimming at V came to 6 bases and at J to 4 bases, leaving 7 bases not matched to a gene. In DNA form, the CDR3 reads TGTGCCAGTAGACAAACAGGGGGTATAGAGACCCAGTACTTC. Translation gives CASRQTGGIETQYF. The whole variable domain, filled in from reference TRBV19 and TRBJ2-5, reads DGGITQSPKYLFRKEGQNVTLSCEQNLNHDAMYWYRQDPGQGLRLIYYSQIVNDFQKGDIAEGYSVSREKKESFPLTVTSAQKNPTAFYLCASRQTGGIETQYFGPGTRLLVL.

The CDR3, as DNA: TGCGCCAGCAGCTTGGCGGAGGAGACCCAGTACTTC. Protein product: CASSLAEETQYF. V usage is TRBV5-1 and J usage is TRBJ2-5; D gene ambiguous. V gave up 0 bases and J gave up 5 bases, with 5 bases separating them. Germline-derived CDR1 and CDR2 are SGHRS and YFSETQ. The length of the CDR3 is 12 residues.

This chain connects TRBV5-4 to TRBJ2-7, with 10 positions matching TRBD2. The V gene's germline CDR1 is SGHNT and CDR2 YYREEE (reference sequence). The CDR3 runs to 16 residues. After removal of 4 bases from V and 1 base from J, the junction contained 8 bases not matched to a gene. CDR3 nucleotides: TGTGCCAGCAGCCCGGGAGTAGCGGGGGGATCCTACGAGCAGTACGTC. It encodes CASSPGVAGGSYEQYV.

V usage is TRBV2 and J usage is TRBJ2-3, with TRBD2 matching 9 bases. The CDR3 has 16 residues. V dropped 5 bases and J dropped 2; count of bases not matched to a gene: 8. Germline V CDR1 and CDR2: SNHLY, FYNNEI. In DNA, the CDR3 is TGTGCCAGCAGTCGGAGCGGGGGGTCCCTCACAGATACGCAGTATTTT. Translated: CASSRSGGSLTDTQYF.

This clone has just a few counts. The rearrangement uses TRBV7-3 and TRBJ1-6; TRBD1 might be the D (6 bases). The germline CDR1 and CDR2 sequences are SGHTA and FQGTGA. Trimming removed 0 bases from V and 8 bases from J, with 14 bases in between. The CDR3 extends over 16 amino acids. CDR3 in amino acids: CASSLTGASSHSPLHF. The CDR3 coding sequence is TGTGCCAGCAGCTTAACGGGGGCAAGTTCCCATTCACCCCTCCACTTT.

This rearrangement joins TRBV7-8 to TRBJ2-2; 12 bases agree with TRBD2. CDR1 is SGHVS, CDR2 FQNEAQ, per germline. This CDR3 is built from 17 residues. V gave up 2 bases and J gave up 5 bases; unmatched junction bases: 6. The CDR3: CASSLTSGGIGTGELFF. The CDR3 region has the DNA TGTGCCAGCAGCTTAACTAGCGGGGGGATTGGAACCGGGGAGCTGTTTTTT.

The CDR3 DNA follows: TGTGCCAGCAGTTCCCAAACGGGACTAGCGGGGACAGATACGCAGTATTTT. This encodes CASSSQTGLAGTDTQYF. This rearrangement joins TRBV28 to TRBJ2-3; 13 bases map to TRBD2. Germline CDR1 and CDR2: MDHEN and SYDVKM. V was pared by 4 bases and J by 3 bases, with 7 bases of the junction left unmatched. The CDR3 extends over 17 amino acids. The complete variable domain, with remaining parts taken from reference TRBV28 and TRBJ2-3, reads DVKVTQSSRYLVKRTGEKVFLECVQDMDHENMFWYRQDPGLGLRLIYFSYDVKMKEKGDIPEGYSVSREKKERFSLILESASTNQTSMYLCASSSQTGLAGTDTQYFGPGTRLTVL.

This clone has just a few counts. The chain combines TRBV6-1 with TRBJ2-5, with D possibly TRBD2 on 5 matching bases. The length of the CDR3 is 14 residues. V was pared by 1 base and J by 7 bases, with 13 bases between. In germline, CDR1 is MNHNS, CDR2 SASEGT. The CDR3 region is CASSEVEARGTQYF. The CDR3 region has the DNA TGTGCCAGCAGTGAAGTGGAGGCCCGCGGGACCCAGTACTTC.

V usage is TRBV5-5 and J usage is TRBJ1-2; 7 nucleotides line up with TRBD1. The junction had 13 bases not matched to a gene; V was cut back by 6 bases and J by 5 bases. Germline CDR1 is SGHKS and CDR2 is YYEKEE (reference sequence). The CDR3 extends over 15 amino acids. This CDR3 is CASIVLPGQSYGYTF. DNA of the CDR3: TGTGCCAGCATCGTATTACCGGGACAGTCTTATGGCTACACCTTC. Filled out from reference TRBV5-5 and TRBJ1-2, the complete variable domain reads DAGVTQSPTHLIKTRGQQVTLRCSPISGHKSVSWYQQVLGQGPQFIFQYYEKEERGRGNFPDRFSARQFPNYSSELNVNALLLGDSALYLCASIVLPGQSYGYTFGSGTRLTVV.

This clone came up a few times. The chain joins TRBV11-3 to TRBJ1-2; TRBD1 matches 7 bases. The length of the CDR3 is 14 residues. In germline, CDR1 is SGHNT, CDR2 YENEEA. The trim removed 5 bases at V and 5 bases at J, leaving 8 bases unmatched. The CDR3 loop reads CASSHRGDSYGYTF. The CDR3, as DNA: TGTGCCAGCAGCCATCGAGGGGACAGTTATGGCTACACCTTC.

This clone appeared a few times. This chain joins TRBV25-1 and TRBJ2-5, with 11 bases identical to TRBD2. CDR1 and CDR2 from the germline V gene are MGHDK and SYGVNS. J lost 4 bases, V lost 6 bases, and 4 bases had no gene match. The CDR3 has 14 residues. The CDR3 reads CASSGLAGRETQYF. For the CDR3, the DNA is TGTGCCAGCAGCGGACTAGCGGGCCGAGAGACCCAGTACTTC.

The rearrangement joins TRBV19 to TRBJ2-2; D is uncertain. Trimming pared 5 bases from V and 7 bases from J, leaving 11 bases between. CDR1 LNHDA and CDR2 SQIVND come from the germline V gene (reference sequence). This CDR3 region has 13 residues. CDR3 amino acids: CASSSISGGELFF. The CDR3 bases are TGTGCCAGTAGTTCGATATCCGGCGGGGAGCTGTTTTTT.